Sequencing of this T cell receptor (beta chain) was carried out in a study of T-cell memory formation after mild COVID-19. Whole-study context: Across donors, TCR clusters were largely donor specific.

Via MiXCR, TCRdb re-called the 5' RACE reads, giving one row per CDR3 protein. The sample has hundreds of thousands of distinct CDR3 sequences, about a sixth seen once; the top ten hold around 3.7%. This clonotype showed up just a few times. CDR1 is SGHTA, CDR2 FQGNSA, per germline. This CDR3 is built from 14 residues. V lost 4 bases to trimming and J lost 8 bases; unmatched junction nucleotides: 3. The V and J genes are TRBV7-2 and TRBJ1-6; TRBD1 agrees at 9 bases. The sequence derives from a man aged 18 to 30 who had mild COVID-19 (a few samples of this study predate the infection). Cell type and time point are not known. Sequences were obtained from PBMCs or a T cell subset sorted from them (not recorded which). The CDR3 DNA is TGTGCCAGCAGCTCTGACAGGGGGTATTCACCCCTCCACTTT. This encodes CASSSDRGYSPLHF.